Detailed here is one TCR beta chain. What it binds is unknown. Peripheral blood CD8+ and CD4+ T cells were profiled by TCR beta sequencing. Both CD4+ and CD8+ T cells were negatively isolated, and TEMRA cells underwent FACS enrichment. The source of the sample is a study of CD8 T cells in Susac syndrome. Study findings and constraints: As the study acknowledged, the number of individuals who were part of its TCR sequencing and HLA analysis was relatively small.

Reverse transcription of roughly 0.5 to 1 ug RNA was carried out with random hexamers. TCR beta CDR3 was amplified by immunoSEQ multiplex PCR. This amplification extended across 54 Vbeta and 13 Jbeta segments. TCRdb processed the immunoSEQ multiplex PCR reads anew with MiXCR; each CDR3 protein has one entry. Among roughly 180,000 distinct CDR3 sequences, about 95% were seen once, and the ten largest hold less than 0.12%. Germline V gene data show CDR1 as SEHNR and CDR2 as FQNEAQ (reference sequence). The CDR3 spans 14 residues. Trimming cost V 5 bases and J 9 bases, with 17 bases left between them. This clonotype was obtained from a human donor in good health. The sample was CD4+ T cells from PBMCs. V is TRBV7-9 and J is TRBJ2-4, with D perhaps matching TRBD2 (7 bases). The CDR3 sequence is CASSTGGGGSIQYF. CDR3 nucleotides: TGTGCCAGCAGCACCGGCGGGGGCGGGAGCATTCAGTACTTC.